The rows below give T cell receptor beta chains drawn from one sample of a study of CD8 T cells in ankylosing spondylitis. TCRdb recomputed calls from the 5' RACE reads with MiXCR, one row per CDR3 protein. The sample has around 390,000 distinct CDR3 sequences, under 25% seen once. Material for sequencing was blood, either unsorted or a sorted T cell fraction (not recorded which). The source of these receptors is a male donor with ankylosing spondylitis. CDR3s include the opening cysteine and the closing phenylalanine or tryptophan. D genes are given only for firm matches. A clone size is listed for some rows: how often the clone was seen (once, few, many), or a class if it is expanded.

J gene,V gene,clone size,D gene,CDR3 length,CDR3 DNA,CDR3 protein
TRBJ2-5,TRBV6-1,-,-,16,TGTGCCAGCAGCTCAGGGGTGGGGTCTACTAGAGAGACCCAGTACTTC,CASSSGVGSTRETQYF
TRBJ1-5,TRBV12-3/TRBV12-4,-,-,14,TGTGCCAGCAGTTTCGGCGGAACAAATCAGCCCCAGCATTTT,CASSFGGTNQPQHF
TRBJ1-5,TRBV6-1,-,TRBD1,14,TGTGCCAGCAGTAGTACAGGGACAGATCAGCCCCAGCATTTT,CASSSTGTDQPQHF
TRBJ2-5,TRBV5-1,few,-,14,TGCGCCAGCAGCTTGGGGGAGACTACCGAGACCCAGTACTTC,CASSLGETTETQYF
TRBJ1-5,TRBV29-1,-,TRBD1,13,TGCAGCGTTTCGTTACAGGGGAGCCAGCCCCAGCATTTT,CSVSLQGSQPQHF
TRBJ2-7,TRBV12-3/TRBV12-4,many,-,14,TGTGCCAGCAGTTTTGAGTCAGAATACTACGAGCAGTACTTC,CASSFESEYYEQYF
TRBJ2-7,TRBV20-1,-,TRBD2,15,TGCAGTGCTAGACTCAGACTAGCGGGGAGCTACGAGCAGTACTTC,CSARLRLAGSYEQYF
TRBJ1-3,TRBV7-9,-,-,15,TGTGCCAGCAGCCCGGAGAACCTCTCTGGAAACACCATATATTTT,CASSPENLSGNTIYF
TRBJ1-1,TRBV29-1,many,-,11,TGCAGCGTTGTGGAGAGAACTGAAGCTTTCTTT,CSVVERTEAFF
TRBJ2-1,TRBV4-1,-,-,15,TGCGCCAGCAGCCAAGATACAGAAGGCAGGAATGAGCAGTTCTTC,CASSQDTEGRNEQFF
TRBJ1-4,TRBV6-1,-,-,14,TGTGCCAGCCGAACAGGGCCAACTAATGAAAAACTGTTTTTT,CASRTGPTNEKLFF
TRBJ2-2,TRBV9,few,-,14,TGTGCCAGCAGCGCCGGATCGGTCGCCGGGGAGCTGTTTTTT,CASSAGSVAGELFF
TRBJ2-3,TRBV2,few,-,11,TGTGCCAGCGGAGGGGTTGGTACGCAGTATTTT,CASGGVGTQYF
TRBJ1-5,TRBV7-9,few,-,16,TGTGCCAGCAGCACAGGGAAGGGAGGGAGCAATCAGCCCCAGCATTTT,CASSTGKGGSNQPQHF
TRBJ2-1,TRBV20-1,-,-,14,TGCAGTGCTAGAGAATTGGCGCCCTACAATGAGCAGTTCTTC,CSARELAPYNEQFF
TRBJ1-2,TRBV6-5,once,TRBD1,14,TGTGCCAGCAGTTACTCGTCCAGGGGGCGAGGCTACACCTTC,CASSYSSRGRGYTF
TRBJ2-1,TRBV5-1,few,TRBD1,15,TGCGCCAGCAGCTTCTCCACAGGGGGGTACAATGAGCAGTTCTTC,CASSFSTGGYNEQFF
TRBJ2-7,TRBV9,many,-,15,TGTGCCAGCAGCACCGCTCAGGGGCTGAACTACGAGCAGTACTTC,CASSTAQGLNYEQYF
TRBJ2-2,TRBV20-1,few,-,11,TGCAGTGCGGGGGAGGCCGGGGAGCTGTTTTTT,CSAGEAGELFF
TRBJ2-3,TRBV7-9,-,-,15,TGTGCCAGCAGCATAGGGGTTTACGGCACAGATACGCAGTATTTT,CASSIGVYGTDTQYF
TRBJ1-1,TRBV6-2/TRBV6-3,few,-,11,TGTGCCAGCAGCATGGGAACGGGAGCTTTCTTT,CASSMGTGAFF
TRBJ2-2,TRBV6-2/TRBV6-3,few,-,13,TGTGCCAGCAGACACTCCGGCCAATGGGAGCTGTTTTTT,CASRHSGQWELFF
TRBJ2-2,TRBV18,-,-,15,TGTGCCAGCCTCGTCGGCCAGCCGGACGCCGGGGAGCTGTTTTTT,CASLVGQPDAGELFF
TRBJ2-3,TRBV7-2,-,-,15,TGTGCCAGCAGCCTCGGACTGTATAGCACAGATACGCAGTATTTT,CASSLGLYSTDTQYF
TRBJ2-1,TRBV7-9,-,TRBD2,14,TGTGCCAGCAGCTTAAGCGGGAGGTTTAGTGAGCAGTTCTTC,CASSLSGRFSEQFF
TRBJ2-3,TRBV5-1,few,-,17,TGCGCCAGCAGCCGCGGAGATCAGGGGATTTATGCAGATACGCAGTATTTT,CASSRGDQGIYADTQYF
TRBJ1-2,TRBV20-1,few,-,15,TGCAGTGCTAGAGATTTCCCAGGGCGTCGGGCCGGCTACACCTTC,CSARDFPGRRAGYTF
TRBJ1-1,TRBV6-1,few,-,14,TGTGCCAGCAGGGGGGGAACTCCAAACACTGAAGCTTTCTTT,CASRGGTPNTEAFF
TRBJ1-2,TRBV12-3/TRBV12-4,-,TRBD1,13,TGTGCCAGCAACCAGGACAGGAGCAATGGCTACACCTTC,CASNQDRSNGYTF
TRBJ2-1,TRBV9,many,TRBD2,15,TGTGCCAGCAGCGTCTTAGCGGGGAGTACAATGGAGCAGTTCTTC,CASSVLAGSTMEQFF
TRBJ2-3,TRBV11-2,few,-,17,TGTGCCAGCAGCTCGGGGCTTCGGGGGATTCCGACAGATACGCAGTATTTT,CASSSGLRGIPTDTQYF